This T cell receptor (beta chain) came from a study of cytomegalovirus exposure and HLA in healthy donors. Regarding this clone: Its specificity is unknown.

Study-wide results and caveats: Most TCR sequences were uncommon, yet certain public TCRs appeared in many donors.

Those who donated were healthy bone marrow donors. Unmatched junction bases numbered 6, after V lost 3 bases and J lost 1 base. The CDR3 extends over 16 amino acids. Germline-derived CDR1 and CDR2 are SGHRS and YFSETQ. The PCR used 60 Vbeta and 13 Jbeta primers. Sequencing was performed with immunoSEQ multiplex PCR; in TCRdb, only in-frame clones are kept and a portion is missing. The data contain about 250,000 clones, more than 55% of them seen just once; the ten biggest clones take up around 2.3%. The sequencing sample was made of PBMCs. The receptor's source is a female donor in good health and CMV-seronegative. The rearrangement joins TRBV5-1 to TRBJ2-1; TRBD1 agrees at 8 bases. This chain's CDR3 is CASSWWTGKSYNEQFF. The DNA of the CDR3 is TGCGCCAGCAGCTGGTGGACAGGGAAGTCCTACAATGAGCAGTTCTTC.